This TCR beta chain was retrieved from a study of Ad26.COV2.S vaccination and SARS-CoV-2 variants. Study at large: The vaccine Ad26.COV2.S was put into the muscle once, or twice with 56 days between. Findings and limits, study-wide: The TCR breadth and depth analyses may have understated or missed part of the total T cell responses. Vaccinees showed greater spike-specific TCR breadth than placebo recipients.

Described treatment: about 20 received Ad26.COV2.S at low or high dose, single or two shots; 5 received placebo; per-sample allocation not given. Day 63 after the first injection of vaccine or placebo was the sampling time. The study used a vaccine consisting of an Ad26 vector that expressed Wuhan-strain SARS-CoV-2 spike. Here immunoSEQ multiplex PCR was the method, and the copy in TCRdb shows in-frame clones only, minus some. Of roughly 700,000 clones in the sample, 89% were seen once. This CDR3 spans 15 amino acids. Germline V lookup: CDR1 LNHDA, CDR2 SQIVND (reference sequence). Trimming stripped 1 base from V and 1 base from J, with 11 bases between. As for this clone: Its matching antigen is unknown. Other DNA sequences in this sample translate to the same CDR3.

Sequenced here: peripheral blood, sampled in a trial of Ad26.COV2.S vaccine versus placebo. The J gene is TRBJ2-7, the V gene TRBV19; TRBD1 or TRBD2 may be the D gene (5 bases each). This receptor was obtained from a person aged 18 to 65 who received the Ad26.COV2.S COVID-19 vaccine or a placebo. The CDR3 loop is CASSIASGSSYEQYF. The CDR3 coding sequence is TGTGCCAGTAGTATAGCGTCAGGGAGTTCCTACGAGCAGTACTTC.